This T cell receptor beta chain was captured in a study of T cell responses to AZD1222 COVID-19 vaccine. Study at large: Pooled samples include second doses given at about 4 or 12 weeks. Points from the study as a whole: Spike-specific TCR breadth rose after two AZD1222 doses, and depth rose as well. Along spike, vaccine-associated CD4 TCRs were found throughout, with dominance at 160-218 and 743-854. Targeting of unmutated variant regions was reportedly seen in nearly half of spike-specific TCRs.

Concerning this clone: Its antigen remains unidentified.

V lost 4 bases and J 3 bases, leaving 10 bases between the germline ends. The CDR3 extends over 15 amino acids. Germline CDR1 LNHDA, CDR2 SQIVND (reference sequence). Sequencing used immunoSEQ multiplex PCR; TCRdb keeps in-frame clones, though not all of them. Of roughly 76,000 clones in the sample, 86% are singletons; the top ten hold about 2.4%. The chain links TRBV19 to TRBJ1-6; D may be TRBD1 (5 bases). The receptor was isolated from an adult in good health. The material was peripheral blood, obtained on day 0 of AZD1222 vaccination. For the CDR3, the DNA is TGTGCCAGTAGTAACGGAGGGGACTATAATTCACCCCTCCACTTT. Its protein product is CASSNGGDYNSPLHF.